This T cell receptor (beta chain) originates from a study of brain T cells in children with intractable seizures. Assay used: immunoSEQ multiplex PCR; TCRdb lists only in-frame clones, some missing. The table lists about 350,000 clones, over 90% of them singletons. Trimming pared 8 bases from V and 2 bases from J, leaving 14 bases between. The length of the CDR3 is 14 residues. CDR1 SNHLY and CDR2 FYNNEI come from the germline V gene. Time point noted: blood from clinic visit 5 months post-surgery; TSC patient then seizure free. Surgery cases with the highest brain T cell transcript signatures were chosen for sequencing. At least one anti-epileptic drug was given before surgery. This clone has a single count. Its antigen is still unknown. Study results and caveats: Clones missing pre-surgery may reflect undersampling of that blood sample. Only CDR3 sequence similarity suggested viral specificity, without known HCMV serostatus.

The material was peripheral blood, obtained roughly 5 months after surgery. This chain joins TRBV2 and TRBJ2-3; TRBD1 might be the D (6 bases). This receptor was identified in a boy younger than two with tuberous sclerosis and intractable seizures. CDR3 residues: CASSRDTSTDTQYF. DNA of the CDR3: TGTGCCAGCTCCCGGGACACCTCCACAGATACGCAGTATTTT. Looking up the rest from reference TRBV2 and TRBJ2-3 gives the full variable domain: EPEVTQTPSHQVTQMGQEVILRCVPISNHLYFYWYRQILGQKVEFLVSFYNNEISEKSEIFDDQFSVERPDGSNFTLKIRSTKLEDSAMYFCASSRDTSTDTQYFGPGTRLTVL.